This T cell receptor beta chain was sequenced during a study of T cell repertoires in cytomegalovirus infection. Whole-study results and caveats: The ex vivo response showed dominance by HLA-C-restricted CMV-specific TCR beta clonotypes.

TCRdb reanalysed the reads using MiXCR and keeps one entry per CDR3 protein. In the table there are 450,000 to 550,000 distinct CDR3 sequences, about 42% of which are singletons. Germline loops: CDR1 SGHKS, CDR2 YYEKEE (reference sequence). Trimming removed 4 bases from V and 4 bases from J; junction bases left unmatched: 6. The CDR3 is 15 amino acids. Details on this clonotype: Its antigen is unknown.

V is TRBV5-5 and J is TRBJ2-3; 10 bases agree with TRBD1. This TCR came from a human donor in good health (CMV status not recorded). Some clones in this sample may be carry-over from other donors' samples. The source material was cultured PBMCs, sampled from culture after CMV antigen stimulation. CDR3 DNA: TGTGCCAGCAGCCCGGACAGGGGGAGCGCAGATACGCAGTATTTT. Its protein product is CASSPDRGSADTQYF.